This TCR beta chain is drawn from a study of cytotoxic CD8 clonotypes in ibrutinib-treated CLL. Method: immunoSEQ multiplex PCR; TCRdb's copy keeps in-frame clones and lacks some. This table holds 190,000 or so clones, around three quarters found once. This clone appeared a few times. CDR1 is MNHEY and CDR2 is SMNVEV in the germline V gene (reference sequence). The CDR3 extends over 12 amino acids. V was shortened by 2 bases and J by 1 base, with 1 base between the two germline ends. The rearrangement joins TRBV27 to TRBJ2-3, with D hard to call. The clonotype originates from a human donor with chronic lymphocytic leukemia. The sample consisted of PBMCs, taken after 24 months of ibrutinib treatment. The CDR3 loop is CASSLGTDTQYF. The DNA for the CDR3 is TGTGCCAGCAGTTTAGGCACAGATACGCAGTATTTT.